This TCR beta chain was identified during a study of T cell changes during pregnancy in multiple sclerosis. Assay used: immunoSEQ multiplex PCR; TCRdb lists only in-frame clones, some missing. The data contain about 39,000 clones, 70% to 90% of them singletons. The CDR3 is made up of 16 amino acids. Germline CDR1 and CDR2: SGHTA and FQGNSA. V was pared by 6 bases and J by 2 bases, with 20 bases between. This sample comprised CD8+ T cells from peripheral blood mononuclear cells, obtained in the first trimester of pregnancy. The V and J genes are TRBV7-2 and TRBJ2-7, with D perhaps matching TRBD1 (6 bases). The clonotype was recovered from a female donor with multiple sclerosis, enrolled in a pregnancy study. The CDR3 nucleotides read TGTGCCAGCAGGTTAAGGGTTCCAGGGGCCACCTACGAGCAGTACTTC. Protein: CASRLRVPGATYEQYF.